This T cell receptor (beta chain) was documented in a study of OX40 agonist ivuxolimab in advanced cancers. Study summary: From roughly 20 to 85 years was the age range, with a mean of roughly 64 years, and 65% to 90% were male.

This CDR3 contains 12 residues. V dropped 6 bases and J dropped 3; count of bases not matched to a gene: 0. Germline values: CDR1 MNHNS, CDR2 SASEGT. Sequencing used immunoSEQ multiplex PCR; TCRdb keeps in-frame clones, though not all of them. The sample carries about 45,000 clones, 84% recorded once. The receptor comes from an adult with an advanced solid tumor such as melanoma, head and neck, liver or kidney cancer. This specimen consisted of CD4+ or CD8+ T cells sorted from blood, obtained in a trial of the OX40 agonist ivuxolimab. J is TRBJ2-3 and V is TRBV6-1; 7 bases are shared with TRBD2. In nucleotides, the CDR3 is TGTGCCAGCAGCGGGGGGACAGATACGCAGTATTTT. Translating it yields CASSGGTDTQYF.